This T cell receptor beta chain was identified in a study of cytomegalovirus exposure and HLA in healthy donors. Regarding the study as a whole: Some highly shared sequence variants likely arose as a pipeline artifact.

PCR amplification relied on 60 Vbeta primers (plus 13 Jbeta primers). TCRdb's copy holds only in-frame clones and misses some; the assay was immunoSEQ multiplex PCR. This sample has about 170,000 clones, with about 79% found just once. The V end was cut by 5 bases, the J end by 8 bases, with 18 bases between. This CDR3 region has 15 residues. CDR1 and CDR2 (germline): LNHDA, SQIVND (reference sequence). A note on this clone: What it binds is unknown.

Sequencing was performed on PBMCs. The clonotype was recovered from a man between 35 and 55 years old in good health and CMV-seropositive. The chain uses TRBV19 and TRBJ1-4; D possibly corresponds to TRBD1 (5 bases). CDR3 region: CASSPGGSEGEKLFF. CDR3 sequence (DNA): TGTGCCAGTAGTCCGGGGGGGTCCGAGGGGGAAAAACTGTTTTTT.